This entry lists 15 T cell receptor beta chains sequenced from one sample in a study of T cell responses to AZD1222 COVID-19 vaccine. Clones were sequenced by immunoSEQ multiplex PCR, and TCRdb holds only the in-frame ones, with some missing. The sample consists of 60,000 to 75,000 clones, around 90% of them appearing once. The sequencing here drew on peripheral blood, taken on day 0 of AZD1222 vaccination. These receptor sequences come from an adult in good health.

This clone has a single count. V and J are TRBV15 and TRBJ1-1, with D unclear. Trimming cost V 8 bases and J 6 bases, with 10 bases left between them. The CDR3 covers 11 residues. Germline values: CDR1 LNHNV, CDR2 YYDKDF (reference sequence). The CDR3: CATSGRAEAFF. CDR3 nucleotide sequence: TGTGCCACCTCGGGCCGAGCTGAAGCTTTCTTT.

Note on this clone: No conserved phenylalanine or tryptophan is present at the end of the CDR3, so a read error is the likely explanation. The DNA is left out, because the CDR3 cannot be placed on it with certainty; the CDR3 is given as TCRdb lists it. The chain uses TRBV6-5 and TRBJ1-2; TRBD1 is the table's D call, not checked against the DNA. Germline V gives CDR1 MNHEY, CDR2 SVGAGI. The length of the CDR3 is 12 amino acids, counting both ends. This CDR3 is CASNTPGHAPCL.

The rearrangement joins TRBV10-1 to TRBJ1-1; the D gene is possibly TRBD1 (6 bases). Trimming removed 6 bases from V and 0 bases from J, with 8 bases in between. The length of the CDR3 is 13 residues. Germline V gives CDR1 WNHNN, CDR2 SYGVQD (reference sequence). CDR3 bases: TGCGCCAGCAGGGACAGTCTGAACACTGAAGCTTTCTTT. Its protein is CASRDSLNTEAFF.

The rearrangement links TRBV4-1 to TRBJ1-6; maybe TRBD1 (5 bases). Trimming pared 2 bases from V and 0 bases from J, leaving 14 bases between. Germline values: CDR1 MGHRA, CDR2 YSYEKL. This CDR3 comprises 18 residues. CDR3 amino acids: CASSQTGDQSSYNSPLHF. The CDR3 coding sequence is TGCGCCAGCAGCCAAACAGGTGACCAAAGCTCCTATAATTCACCCCTCCACTTT.

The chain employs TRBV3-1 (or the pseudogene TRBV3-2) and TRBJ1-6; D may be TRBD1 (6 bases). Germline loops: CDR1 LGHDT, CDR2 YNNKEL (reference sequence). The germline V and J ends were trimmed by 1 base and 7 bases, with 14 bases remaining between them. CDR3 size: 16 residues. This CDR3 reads CASSQAGGGGNSPLHF. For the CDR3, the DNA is TGTGCCAGCAGCCAAGCTGGGGGGGGCGGGAATTCACCCCTCCACTTT.

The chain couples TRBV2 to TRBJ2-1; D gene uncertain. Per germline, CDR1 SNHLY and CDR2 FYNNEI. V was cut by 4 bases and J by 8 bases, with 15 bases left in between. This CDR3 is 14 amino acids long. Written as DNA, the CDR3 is TGTGCCAGCAGTGTTAACGAAGGCTCCTATGAGCAGTTCTTC. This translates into CASSVNEGSYEQFF.

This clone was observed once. The DNA of the CDR3 is TGTGCCAGCAGTTTCGACGGGACAGCGAACTACGAGCAGTACTTC. It translates to CASSFDGTANYEQYF. The chain couples TRBV6-5 to TRBJ2-7; 7 nucleotides match TRBD1. The CDR3 covers 15 residues. J gave up 3 bases and V 4 bases, and 9 bases lay outside the gene matches. Germline V gene data show CDR1 as MNHEY and CDR2 as SVGAGI.

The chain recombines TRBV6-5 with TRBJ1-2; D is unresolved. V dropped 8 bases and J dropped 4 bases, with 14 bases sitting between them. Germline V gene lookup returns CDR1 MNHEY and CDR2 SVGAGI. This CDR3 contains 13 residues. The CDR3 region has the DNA TGTGCCAGCCCCCAGGAGTTAGCCTATGGCTACACCTTC. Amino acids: CASPQELAYGYTF.

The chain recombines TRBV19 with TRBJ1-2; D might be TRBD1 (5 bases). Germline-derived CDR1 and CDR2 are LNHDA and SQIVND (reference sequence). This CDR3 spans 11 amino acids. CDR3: CATRTNYGYTF. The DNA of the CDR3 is TGTGCAACCCGGACAAACTATGGCTACACCTTC.

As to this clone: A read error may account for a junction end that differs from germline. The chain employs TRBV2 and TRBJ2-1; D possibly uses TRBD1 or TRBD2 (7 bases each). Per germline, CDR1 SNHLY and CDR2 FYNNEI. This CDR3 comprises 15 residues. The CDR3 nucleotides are TGTGCCAGCAGAGAAGCCCGACAGGGAGGGAATGAGCAGTTCTTC. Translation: CASREARQGGNEQFF.

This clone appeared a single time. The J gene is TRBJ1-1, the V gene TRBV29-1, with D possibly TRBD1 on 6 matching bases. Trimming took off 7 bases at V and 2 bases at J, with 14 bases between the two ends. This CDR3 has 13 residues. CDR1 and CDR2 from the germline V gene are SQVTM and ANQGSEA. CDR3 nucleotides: TGCAGCGGCTCGCTGGACAGCAACACTGAAGCTTTCTTT. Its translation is CSGSLDSNTEAFF.

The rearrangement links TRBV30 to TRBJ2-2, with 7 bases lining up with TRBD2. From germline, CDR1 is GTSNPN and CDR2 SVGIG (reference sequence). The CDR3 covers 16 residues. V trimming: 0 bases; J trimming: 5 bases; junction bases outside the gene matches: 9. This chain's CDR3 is CAWSVLRLARTGELFF. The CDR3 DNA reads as TGTGCCTGGAGTGTATTACGACTAGCCCGGACCGGGGAGCTGTTTTTT. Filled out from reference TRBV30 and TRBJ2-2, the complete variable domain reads SQTIHQWPATLVQPVGSPLSLECTVEGTSNPNLYWYRQAAGRGLQLLFYSVGIGQISSEVPQNLSASRPQDRQFILSSKKLLLSDSGFYLCAWSVLRLARTGELFFGEGSRLTVL.

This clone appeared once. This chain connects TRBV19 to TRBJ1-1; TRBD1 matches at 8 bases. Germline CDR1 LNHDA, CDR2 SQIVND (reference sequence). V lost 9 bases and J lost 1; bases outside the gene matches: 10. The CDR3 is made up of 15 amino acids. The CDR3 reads CASLLRGTGNTEAFF. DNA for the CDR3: TGTGCCAGCCTATTGAGGGGGACAGGGAACACTGAAGCTTTCTTT.

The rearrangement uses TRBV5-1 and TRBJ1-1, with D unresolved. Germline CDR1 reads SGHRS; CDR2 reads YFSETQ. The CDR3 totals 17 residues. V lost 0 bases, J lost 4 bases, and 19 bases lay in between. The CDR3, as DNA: TGCGCCAGCAGCTTGGTTGTTGACACATCCCGGGGCACTGAAGCTTTCTTT. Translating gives CASSLVVDTSRGTEAFF. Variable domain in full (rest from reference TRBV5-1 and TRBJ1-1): KAGVTQTPRYLIKTRGQQVTLSCSPISGHRSVSWYQQTPGQGLQFLFEYFSETQRNKGNFPGRFSGRQFSNSRSEMNVSTLELGDSALYLCASSLVVDTSRGTEAFFGQGTRLTVV.

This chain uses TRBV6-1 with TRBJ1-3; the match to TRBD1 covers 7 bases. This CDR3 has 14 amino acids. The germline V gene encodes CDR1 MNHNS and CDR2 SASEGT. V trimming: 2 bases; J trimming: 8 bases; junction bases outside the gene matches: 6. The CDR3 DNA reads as TGTGCCAGCAGTGAATTTGACAGGGAGGACACCATATATTTT. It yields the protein CASSEFDREDTIYF.